This T cell receptor beta chain was recovered during a study of blood T cell repertoires in COVID-19. Repertoires were generated with immunoSEQ multiplex PCR, while TCRdb's copy carries only in-frame clones and drops some. The sample has 45,000 or so clones; around 80% are singletons. The junction had 1 base not matched to a gene; V was cut back by 4 bases and J by 5 bases. CDR1 is LNHDA, CDR2 SQIVND, per germline (reference sequence). The CDR3 runs 12 residues. The sequence derives from a man aged 65 to 79 with acute or convalescent COVID-19. The sample was peripheral blood. The chain employs TRBV19 and TRBJ1-2; 7 bases are shared with TRBD1. The CDR3 spells CASSSRGYGYTF. DNA for the CDR3: TGTGCCAGTAGTAGCAGGGGGTATGGCTACACCTTC.